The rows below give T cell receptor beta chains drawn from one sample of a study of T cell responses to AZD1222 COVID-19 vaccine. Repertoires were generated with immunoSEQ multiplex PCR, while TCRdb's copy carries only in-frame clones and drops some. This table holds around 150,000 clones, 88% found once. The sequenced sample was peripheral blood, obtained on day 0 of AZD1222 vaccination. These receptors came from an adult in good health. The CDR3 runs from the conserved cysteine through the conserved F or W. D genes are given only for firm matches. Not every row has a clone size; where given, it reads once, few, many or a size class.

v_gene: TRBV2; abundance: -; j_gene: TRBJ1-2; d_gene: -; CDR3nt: TGTGCCAGCAGTGAAGAGGTTCTTGGGTTGTCTGGCTACACCTTC; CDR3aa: CASSEEVLGLSGYTF
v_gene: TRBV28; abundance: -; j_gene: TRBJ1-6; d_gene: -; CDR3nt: TGTGCCAGCAGTTATTCGAGGTGGAGCGGGAGGAATTCACCCCTCCACTTT; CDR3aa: CASSYSRWSGRNSPLHF
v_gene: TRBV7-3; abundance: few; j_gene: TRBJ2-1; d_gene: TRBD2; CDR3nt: TGTGCCAGCAGCCTCTCGACTAGCGGGACCTACAATGAGCAGTTCTTC; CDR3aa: CASSLSTSGTYNEQFF
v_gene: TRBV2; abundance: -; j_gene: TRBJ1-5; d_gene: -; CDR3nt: TGTGCCAGCAAACCGGTAGGAGGCAATCAGCCCCAGCATTTT; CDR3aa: CASKPVGGNQPQHF
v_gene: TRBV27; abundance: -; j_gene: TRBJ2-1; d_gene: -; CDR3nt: TGTGCCAGCAGTCCGGGGAGGAATGAGCAGTTCTTC; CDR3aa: CASSPGRNEQFF
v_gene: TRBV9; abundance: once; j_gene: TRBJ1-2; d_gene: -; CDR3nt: TGTGCCAGCAGCGTAGCGGGAAGGGGCTACACCTTC; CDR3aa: CASSVAGRGYTF
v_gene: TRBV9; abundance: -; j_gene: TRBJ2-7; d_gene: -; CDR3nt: TGTGCCAGCAAACGCCAGTACGAGCAGTACTTC; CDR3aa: CASKRQYEQYF
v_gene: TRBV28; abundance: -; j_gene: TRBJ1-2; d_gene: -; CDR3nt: TGTGCCAGCAGTACCGCCGGGACCTATGGCTACACCTTC; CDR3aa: CASSTAGTYGYTF
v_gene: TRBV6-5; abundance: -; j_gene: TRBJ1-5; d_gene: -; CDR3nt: TGTGCCAGCAGTTACGTAAACAGGGTAAGCAATCAGCCCCAGCATTTT; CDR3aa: CASSYVNRVSNQPQHF
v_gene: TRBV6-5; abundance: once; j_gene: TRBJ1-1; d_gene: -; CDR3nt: TGTGCCAGCCGCGAGGGGAACACTGAAGCTTTCTTT; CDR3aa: CASREGNTEAFF
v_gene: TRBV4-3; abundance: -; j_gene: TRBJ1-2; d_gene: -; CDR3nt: TGCGCCAGCAGCCAAGAACAGGGTTATGGCTACACCTTC; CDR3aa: CASSQEQGYGYTF
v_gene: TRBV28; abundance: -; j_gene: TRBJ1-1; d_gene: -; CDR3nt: TGTGCCAGCACACGGGAAACGGGAAACACTGAAGCTTTCTTT; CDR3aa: CASTRETGNTEAFF
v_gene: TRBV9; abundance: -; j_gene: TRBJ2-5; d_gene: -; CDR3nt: TGTGCCAGCAGCGTAGTGCCATCGGAGGGAGGGGGGACCCAGTACTTC; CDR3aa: CASSVVPSEGGGTQYF
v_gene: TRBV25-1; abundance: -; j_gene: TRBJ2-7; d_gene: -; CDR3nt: TGTGCCAGCAGTGAGCCCCTCTCCTACGAGCAGTACTTC; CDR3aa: CASSEPLSYEQYF
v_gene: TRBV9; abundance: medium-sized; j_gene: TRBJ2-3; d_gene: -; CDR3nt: TGTGCCAGCAGCGTAGAGGCAGGGGTAGATACGCAGTATTTT; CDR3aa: CASSVEAGVDTQYF
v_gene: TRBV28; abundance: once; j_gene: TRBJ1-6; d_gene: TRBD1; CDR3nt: TGTGCCAGCAGTTCGGGGTTGGGACAGAGAACGAATTCACCCCTCCACTTT; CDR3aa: CASSSGLGQRTNSPLHF
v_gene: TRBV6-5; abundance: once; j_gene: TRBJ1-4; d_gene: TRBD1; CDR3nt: TGTGCCAGCAGGAGGGGGCGGGAGGAAAAACTGTTTTTT; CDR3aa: CASRRGREEKLFF
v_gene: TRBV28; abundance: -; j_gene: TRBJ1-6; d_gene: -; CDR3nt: TGTGCCAGCACCTCCCTAGGTTGGTTCTCCTATAATTCACCCCTCCACTTT; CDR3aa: CASTSLGWFSYNSPLHF
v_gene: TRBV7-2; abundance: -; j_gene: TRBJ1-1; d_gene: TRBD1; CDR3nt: TGTGCCAGCAGCATCGGCGGACAGGGTTCGACTGAAGCTTTCTTT; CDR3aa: CASSIGGQGSTEAFF
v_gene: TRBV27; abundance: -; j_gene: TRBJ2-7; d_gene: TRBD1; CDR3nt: TGTGCCAGCAGCCCCTGGGGACAGGGATACGAGCAGTACTTC; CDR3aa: CASSPWGQGYEQYF
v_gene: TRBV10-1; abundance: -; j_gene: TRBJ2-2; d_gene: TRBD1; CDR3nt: TGCGCCAGCAGTGAGGCGAGGGGGCCGGGAAACACCGGGGAGCTGTTTTTT; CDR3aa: CASSEARGPGNTGELFF
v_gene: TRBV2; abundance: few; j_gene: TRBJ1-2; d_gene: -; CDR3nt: TGTGCCAGCAGTGTTATATATGGCTACACCTTC; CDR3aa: CASSVIYGYTF
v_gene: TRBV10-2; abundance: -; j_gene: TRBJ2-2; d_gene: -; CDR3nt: TGCGCCAGCAGTGAATCCCTCGCAGGGGGGTGGACCGGGGAGCTGTTTTTT; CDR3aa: CASSESLAGGWTGELFF
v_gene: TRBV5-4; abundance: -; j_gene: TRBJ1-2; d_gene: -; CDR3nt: TGTGCCAGCAGCTTGGATGGGGTCTCCTATGGCTACACCTTC; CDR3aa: CASSLDGVSYGYTF
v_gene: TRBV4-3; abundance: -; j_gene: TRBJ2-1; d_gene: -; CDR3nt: TGCGCCAGCAGCCAAGGACAGGCCTACAATGAGCAGTTCTTC; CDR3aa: CASSQGQAYNEQFF
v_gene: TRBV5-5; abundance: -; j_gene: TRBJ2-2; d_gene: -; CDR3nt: TGTGCCAGCAGCTTGGAGACAAACTACAGGGCGAACACCGGGGAGCTGTTTTTT; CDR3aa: CASSLETNYRANTGELFF
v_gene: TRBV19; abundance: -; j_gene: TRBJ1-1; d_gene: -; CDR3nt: TGTGCCAGTAGCCGGGGTCGGTTGAACACTGAAGCTTTCTTT; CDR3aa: CASSRGRLNTEAFF
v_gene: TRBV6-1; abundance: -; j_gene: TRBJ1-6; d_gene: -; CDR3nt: TGTGCCAGCAGTGAAGTGGGGGCATTTCCATATTCACCCCTCCACTTT; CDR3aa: CASSEVGAFPYSPLHF
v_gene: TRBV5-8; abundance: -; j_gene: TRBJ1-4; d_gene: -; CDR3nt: TGTGCCAGCAGCTTGGGGAGGCAGGGGAAGGAAAAACTGTTTTTT; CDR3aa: CASSLGRQGKEKLFF
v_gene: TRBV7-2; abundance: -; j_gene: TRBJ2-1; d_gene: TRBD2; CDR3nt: TGTGCCAGCAGCTTTAGATCGGGCGGCGGGAGCTCCTACAATGAGCAGTTCTTC; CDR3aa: CASSFRSGGGSSYNEQFF
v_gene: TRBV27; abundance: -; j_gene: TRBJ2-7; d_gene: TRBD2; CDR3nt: TGCCGCAGGGACTACCGCTCCTACGAGCAGTACTTC; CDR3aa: CRRDYRSYEQYF
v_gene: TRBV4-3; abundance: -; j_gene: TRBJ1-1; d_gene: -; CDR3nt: TGCGCCAGCAGCCAATACTCCGACGGTATTGAGAACACTGAAGCTTTCTTT; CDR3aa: CASSQYSDGIENTEAFF
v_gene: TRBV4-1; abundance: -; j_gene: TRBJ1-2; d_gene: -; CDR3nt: TGCGCCAGCAGCCAAGATTCTCCCCTGGGCTACACCTTC; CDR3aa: CASSQDSPLGYTF
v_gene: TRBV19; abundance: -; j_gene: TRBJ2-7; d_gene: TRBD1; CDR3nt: TGTCCCAGAGGGGGCCAACGTTTGGGCGAGCAGTACTTC; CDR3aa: CPRGGQRLGEQYF
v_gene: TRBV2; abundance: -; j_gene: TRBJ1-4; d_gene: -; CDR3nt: TGTGCCAGCAGAGGGGGAACCCTTGGGGAAAAACTGTTTTTT; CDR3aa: CASRGGTLGEKLFF
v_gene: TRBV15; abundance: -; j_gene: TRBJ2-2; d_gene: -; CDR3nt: TGTGCCACCAGCACCCTAGGGGGGACAGTGTTCACCGGGGAGCTGTTTTTT; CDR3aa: CATSTLGGTVFTGELFF